Sequencing of this T cell receptor beta chain was carried out in a study of early T cells in non-severe SARS-CoV-2 infection. Study-wide background: Chains were unpaired, as sequencing was done on bulk RNA from unsorted whole blood.

Study-level results: Private and CD4 specificities were missed by VDJdb matching, which favored anti-spike CD8 responses.

Individual cDNA molecules carried attached unique molecular identifiers. TCRdb processed the 5' RACE reads anew with MiXCR; each CDR3 protein has one entry. The data show about 82,000 distinct CDR3 sequences, with about 12% seen just once and 6% held by the top ten. Per germline, CDR1 SGHVS and CDR2 FNYEAQ. The CDR3 contains 13 residues. Germline trimming cut 4 bases from V and 4 bases from J; bases unmatched to any gene: 3. A few counts support this clonotype. The target antigen is unknown. This TCR was sampled from an adult who was a healthcare worker with PCR-confirmed SARS-CoV-2 infection or an uninfected control (not recorded which). The gene calls are TRBV7-6 and TRBJ1-2; 7 bases fit TRBD1. What was sequenced was whole blood. The CDR3 region is CASSSTGLYGYTF. For the CDR3, the DNA is TGTGCCAGCAGCTCGACAGGGCTCTATGGCTACACCTTC.